This passage covers 8 T cell receptor beta chains from one sample sequenced in a study of control samples from healthy donors and cancer patients. Libraries were prepared by immunoSEQ multiplex PCR; TCRdb keeps only in-frame clonotypes and omits some of them. The sample has around 94,000 clones, more than 85% seen once; the top ten hold 1.5%. Sequencing was carried out using blood. Source of these receptors: a woman aged 25-40 years in good health.

V is TRBV7-9 and J is TRBJ1-1, with a tentative D call TRBD1 (6 bases). The germline V gene has CDR1 SEHNR and CDR2 FQNEAQ (reference sequence). CDR3 size: 14 residues. V was cut by 3 bases and J by 4 bases, with 12 bases left in between. The CDR3 bases are TGTGCCAGCAGCTTGGTACAGGGTGGCACTGAAGCTTTCTTT. It encodes CASSLVQGGTEAFF.

The chain joins TRBV24-1 to TRBJ2-5; no clear D gene. Germline-derived CDR1 and CDR2 are KGHDR and SFDVKD. Between the trimmed V and J ends, which lost 9 bases and 4 bases, there was a span of 20 bases. The CDR3 has 15 residues. CDR3 in amino acids: CATGSDKGLRETQYF. The DNA for the CDR3 is TGTGCCACCGGATCGGATAAGGGCCTGAGAGAGACCCAGTACTTC.

The CDR3 loop reads CASSSRQGANYGYTF. The DNA of the CDR3 is TGTGCCAGCAGTTCTCGACAGGGGGCGAACTATGGCTACACCTTC. The chain uses TRBV27 and TRBJ1-2, with 10 nucleotides matching TRBD1. V gave up 4 bases and J gave up 2 bases; unmatched junction bases: 4. Germline V gene lookup returns CDR1 MNHEY and CDR2 SMNVEV (reference sequence). The CDR3 is made up of 15 amino acids.

The chain links TRBV19 to TRBJ2-7, with unresolved D. V shed 3 bases and J shed 1 base, with 10 bases lying between them. The CDR3 runs to 14 residues. Germline V gene data show CDR1 as LNHDA and CDR2 as SQIVND (reference sequence). Written as DNA, the CDR3 is TGTGCCAGTAGTATCGTCTCAGCGTCCTACGAGCAGTACTTC. Its protein is CASSIVSASYEQYF. The whole variable domain, filled in from reference TRBV19 and TRBJ2-7, reads DGGITQSPKYLFRKEGQNVTLSCEQNLNHDAMYWYRQDPGQGLRLIYYSQIVNDFQKGDIAEGYSVSREKKESFPLTVTSAQKNPTAFYLCASSIVSASYEQYFGPGTRLTVT.

The V and J genes are TRBV28 and TRBJ1-5, with D tentatively TRBD1 (6 bases). The CDR3 runs to 17 residues. V was clipped by 6 bases and J by 0 bases, with 18 bases between them. Germline lookup yields CDR1 MDHEN and CDR2 SYDVKM. In nucleotides, the CDR3 is TGTGCCAGCAGATCAGGGGCATCGGCCTATAGCAATCAGCCCCAGCATTTT. It specifies CASRSGASAYSNQPQHF. The full variable domain, with the rest looked up from reference TRBV28 and TRBJ1-5, is DVKVTQSSRYLVKRTGEKVFLECVQDMDHENMFWYRQDPGLGLRLIYFSYDVKMKEKGDIPEGYSVSREKKERFSLILESASTNQTSMYLCASRSGASAYSNQPQHFGDGTRLSIL.

The chain uses TRBV24-1 and TRBJ1-1, with a weak D call TRBD1 (6 bases). Germline CDR1 is KGHDR and CDR2 is SFDVKD. The CDR3 sequence is 14 residues long. The ends were cut back, 5 bases at V and 11 bases at J, with 20 bases in the middle. In nucleotides, the CDR3 is TGTGCCACCAGTGGCCACCAAGATTCTAGGGGGGCTTTCTTT. Protein: CATSGHQDSRGAFF.

The rearrangement joins TRBV28 to TRBJ1-2; D perhaps matches TRBD1 (5 bases). V lost 11 bases and J lost 1, with 14 bases in between. The CDR3 has 13 residues. Germline assignment: CDR1 MDHEN and CDR2 SYDVKM. In nucleotides, the CDR3 is TGTGCCTCCGCGGGGGTCTATAACTATGGCTACACCTTC. Its translation is CASAGVYNYGYTF.

The rearrangement links TRBV19 to TRBJ2-7, with 7 nucleotides matching TRBD1. Germline V gives CDR1 LNHDA, CDR2 SQIVND (reference sequence). The CDR3 is made up of 14 amino acids. With V trimmed by 4 bases and J by 3 bases, 6 bases remained unmatched. The CDR3 protein is CASSSNRGNYEQYF. The CDR3 DNA is TGTGCCAGTAGTAGCAACAGGGGAAACTACGAGCAGTACTTC.